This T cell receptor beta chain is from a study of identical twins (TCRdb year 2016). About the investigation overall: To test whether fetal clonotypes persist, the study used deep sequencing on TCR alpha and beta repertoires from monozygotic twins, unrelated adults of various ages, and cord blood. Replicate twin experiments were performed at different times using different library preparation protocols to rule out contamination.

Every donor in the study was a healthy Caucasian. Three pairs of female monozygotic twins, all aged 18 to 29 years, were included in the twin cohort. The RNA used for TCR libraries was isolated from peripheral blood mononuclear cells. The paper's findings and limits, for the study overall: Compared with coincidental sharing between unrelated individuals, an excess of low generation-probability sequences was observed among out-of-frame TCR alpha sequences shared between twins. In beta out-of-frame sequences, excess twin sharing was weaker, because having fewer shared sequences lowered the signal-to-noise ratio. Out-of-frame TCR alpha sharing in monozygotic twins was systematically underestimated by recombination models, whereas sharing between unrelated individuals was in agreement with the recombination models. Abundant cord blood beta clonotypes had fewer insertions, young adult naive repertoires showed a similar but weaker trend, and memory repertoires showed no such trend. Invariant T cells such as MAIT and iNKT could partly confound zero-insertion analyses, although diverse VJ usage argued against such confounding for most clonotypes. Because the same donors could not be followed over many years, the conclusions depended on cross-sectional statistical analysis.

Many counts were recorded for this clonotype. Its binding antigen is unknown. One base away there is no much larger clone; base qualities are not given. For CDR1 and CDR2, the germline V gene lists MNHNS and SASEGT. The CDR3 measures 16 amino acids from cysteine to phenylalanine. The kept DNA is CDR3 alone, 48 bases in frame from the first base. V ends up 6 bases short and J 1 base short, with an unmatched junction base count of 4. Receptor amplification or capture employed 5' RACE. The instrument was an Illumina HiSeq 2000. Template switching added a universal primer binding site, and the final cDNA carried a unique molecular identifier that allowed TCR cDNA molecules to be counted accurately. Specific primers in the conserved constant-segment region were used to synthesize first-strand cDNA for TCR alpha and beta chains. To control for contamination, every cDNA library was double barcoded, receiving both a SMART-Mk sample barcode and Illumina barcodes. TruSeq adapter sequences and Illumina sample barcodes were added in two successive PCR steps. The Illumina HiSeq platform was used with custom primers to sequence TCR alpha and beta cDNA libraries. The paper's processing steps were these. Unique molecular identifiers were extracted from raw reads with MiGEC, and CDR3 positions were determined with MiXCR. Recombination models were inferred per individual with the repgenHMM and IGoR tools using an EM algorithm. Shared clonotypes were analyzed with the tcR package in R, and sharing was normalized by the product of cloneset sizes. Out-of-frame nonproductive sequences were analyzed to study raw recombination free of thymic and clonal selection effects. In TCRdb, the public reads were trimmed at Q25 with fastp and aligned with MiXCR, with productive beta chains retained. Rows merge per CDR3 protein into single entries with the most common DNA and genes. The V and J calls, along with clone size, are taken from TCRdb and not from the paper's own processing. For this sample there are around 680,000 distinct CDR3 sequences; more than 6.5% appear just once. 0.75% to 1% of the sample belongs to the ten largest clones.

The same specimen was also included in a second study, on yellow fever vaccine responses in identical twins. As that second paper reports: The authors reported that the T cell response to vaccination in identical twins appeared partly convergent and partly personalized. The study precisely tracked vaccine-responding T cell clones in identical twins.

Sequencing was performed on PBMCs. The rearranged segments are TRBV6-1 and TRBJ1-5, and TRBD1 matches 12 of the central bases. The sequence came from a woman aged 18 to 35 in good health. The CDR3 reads CASSPGQGASNQPQHF. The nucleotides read TGTGCCAGCAGCCCGGGACAGGGGGCAAGCAATCAGCCCCAGCATTTT.